This paragraph reports one T cell receptor (beta chain). The antigen remains unidentified. The sample originates from a study of tumor-infiltrating lymphocytes in localized non-small cell lung cancer. Study results and limitations: Different pieces of the same tissue were used for each assay.

V shed 3 bases and J shed 6 bases, with 12 bases lying between them. This CDR3 has 13 amino acids. Germline CDR1 is MDHEN and CDR2 is SYDVKM. Only in-frame clones appear in the TCRdb table, and some are missing; sequencing was by immunoSEQ multiplex PCR. The sample lists 9,500 to 10,000 clones, about 72% occurring once. This chain links TRBV28 with TRBJ2-7; no clear D gene. Sequences were obtained from lung tumor tissue. The origin of this receptor is a human donor with non-small cell lung cancer. CDR3: CASSLRQASEQYF. In nucleotides, the CDR3 is TGTGCCAGCAGTTTGCGGCAGGCCAGCGAGCAGTACTTC.